The 21 T cell receptor beta chains in this list originate from one sample, sequenced in a study of cytomegalovirus exposure and HLA in healthy donors. Researchers ran the PCR with 60 Vbeta and 13 Jbeta primers. The repertoire was sequenced with immunoSEQ multiplex PCR; TCRdb's copy has only in-frame clones and lacks some. The sample gives around 110,000 clones, about four fifths of which show up once; roughly a fifth is in the top ten. The sequenced sample consisted of PBMCs. The receptors stem from a man aged 25-45 years in good health and CMV-seropositive.

The CDR3 region is CASSLGQITDTQYF. CDR3 nucleotide sequence: TGTGCCAGCAGTCTGGGACAGATCACAGATACGCAGTATTTT. The V call is TRBV28, the J call TRBJ2-3, with 7 bases fitting TRBD1. J lost 2 bases, V lost 5 bases, and 4 bases had no gene match. CDR1 and CDR2 from the germline V gene are MDHEN and SYDVKM. This CDR3 spans 14 amino acids.

V usage is TRBV5-1 and J usage is TRBJ1-1; no clear D. The CDR3 covers 15 residues. V was cut by 2 bases and J by 1 base, with 12 bases left in between. Germline CDR1 SGHRS, CDR2 YFSETQ. The CDR3 sequence: CASSFPGVANTEAFF. Here the CDR3 DNA reads TGCGCCAGCAGCTTTCCCGGGGTGGCGAACACTGAAGCTTTCTTT.

The V gene is TRBV7-9, the J gene TRBJ2-5, with 7 bases lining up with TRBD1. V shed 5 bases and J 6 bases; nucleotides not matched to a gene: 6. Germline-derived CDR1 and CDR2 are SEHNR and FQNEAQ (reference sequence). The CDR3 totals 13 residues. CDR3 coding DNA: TGTGCCAGCAGCCCGAACAGGGGCCAGACCCAGTACTTC. Amino acids: CASSPNRGQTQYF.

This chain joins TRBV15 and TRBJ2-3; 8 nucleotides line up with TRBD2. The CDR3 is made up of 15 amino acids. Trimming removed 1 base from V and 3 bases from J; junction bases left unmatched: 3. CDR1 and CDR2 from the germline V gene are LNHNV and YYDKDF (reference sequence). The CDR3 bases are TGTGCCACCAGCAGAGGGGGACTAGAAACAGATACGCAGTATTTT. Residues: CATSRGGLETDTQYF.

The chain has TRBV2 and TRBJ2-7; 8 bases are shared with TRBD1. The CDR3 is made up of 13 amino acids. J gave up 2 bases and V 10 bases, and 7 bases lay outside the gene matches. Germline CDR1 reads SNHLY; CDR2 reads FYNNEI. The CDR3 is CATRAGGPYEQYF. The CDR3 DNA is TGTGCCACGAGGGCAGGGGGCCCCTACGAGCAGTACTTC. The full variable domain, rest sourced from reference TRBV2 and TRBJ2-7, is EPEVTQTPSHQVTQMGQEVILRCVPISNHLYFYWYRQILGQKVEFLVSFYNNEISEKSEIFDDQFSVERPDGSNFTLKIRSTKLEDSAMYFCATRAGGPYEQYFGPGTRLTVT.

The CDR3 protein is CASSLDGYGNTIYF. DNA for the CDR3: TGTGCCAGCAGCTTGGACGGGTATGGAAACACCATATATTTT. The J gene is TRBJ1-3, the V gene TRBV5-6; no clear D. The V end was cut by 0 bases, the J end by 3 bases, with 7 bases between. This CDR3 contains 14 residues. Per the germline V gene, CDR1 is SGHDT and CDR2 is YYEEEE.

The genes are TRBV2 and TRBJ1-1; D remains unclear. There are 12 residues in the CDR3. Germline V gene lookup returns CDR1 SNHLY and CDR2 FYNNEI. V was clipped by 6 bases and J by 5 bases, with 10 bases between them. This CDR3 is CASSGPGTEAFF. CDR3 in DNA: TGTGCCAGCAGCGGTCCCGGTACTGAAGCTTTCTTT.

This chain uses TRBV28 with TRBJ1-5; tentatively, D is TRBD1 (5 bases). Trimming left V 7 bases short and J 4 bases short, with 20 bases between. This CDR3 comprises 16 residues. Looked up from germline, CDR1 is MDHEN and CDR2 is SYDVKM. CDR3 amino acids: CASTPGAGQGNQPQHF. The CDR3 bases are TGTGCCAGCACTCCTGGGGCGGGGCAAGGGAATCAGCCCCAGCATTTT.

The chain has TRBV5-1 and TRBJ2-3; D remains ambiguous. Germline CDR1 is SGHRS and CDR2 is YFSETQ. The V gene lost 0 bases and the J gene lost 2 bases, with 4 bases spanning the gap. The CDR3 is made up of 13 amino acids. CDR3 nucleotides: TGCGCCAGCAGCTTGGAAGCCACAGATACGCAGTATTTT. As protein: CASSLEATDTQYF. Filled out from reference TRBV5-1 and TRBJ2-3, the complete variable domain reads KAGVTQTPRYLIKTRGQQVTLSCSPISGHRSVSWYQQTPGQGLQFLFEYFSETQRNKGNFPGRFSGRQFSNSRSEMNVSTLELGDSALYLCASSLEATDTQYFGPGTRLTVL.

V usage is TRBV10-3 and J usage is TRBJ2-1; D is perhaps TRBD2 (6 bases). The CDR3 extends over 13 amino acids. V was shortened by 5 bases and J by 8 bases, with 13 bases between the two germline ends. Germline CDR1 ENHRY, CDR2 SYGVKD. The CDR3 DNA reads TGTGCCATCAGTCGGGGGTGGGGTCATGAGCAGTTCTTC. Its translation is CAISRGWGHEQFF.

In nucleotides, the CDR3 is TGTGCCTGGAGTAGGGGGACAGGGGACGAAGCTTTCTTT. Its translation is CAWSRGTGDEAFF. V gene TRBV30 combines with J gene TRBJ1-1; 10 bases align to TRBD1. This CDR3 region has 13 residues. V shed 2 bases and J 8 bases; nucleotides not matched to a gene: 5. Germline-derived CDR1 and CDR2 are GTSNPN and SVGIG (reference sequence).

The chain is built from TRBV27 and TRBJ2-7; 8 positions match TRBD1. The length of the CDR3 is 13 residues. The V gene's germline CDR1 is MNHEY and CDR2 SMNVEV (reference sequence). Trimming took 6 bases from V and 6 from J; bases not matched to a gene: 7. The CDR3 coding sequence is TGTGCCAGCAGACGGACAGGGTCTGGCGAGCAGTACGTC. It codes for CASRRTGSGEQYV.

This chain joins TRBV11-2 and TRBJ1-2; a possible D gene is TRBD1 (5 bases). The CDR3 runs 13 residues. Germline V lookup: CDR1 SGHAT, CDR2 FQNNGV. Deletions cut 3 bases from V and 4 bases from J, with 9 bases between. CDR3 sequence: CASSLGGGYGYTF. DNA of the CDR3: TGTGCCAGCAGCTTGGGGGGTGGCTATGGCTACACCTTC.

CDR3 loop: CASSLAPGTGVEKLFF. The CDR3 coding sequence is TGCGCCAGCAGCTTGGCCCCCGGGACAGGGGTTGAAAAACTGTTTTTT. The chain combines TRBV5-1 with TRBJ1-4, with 10 bases lining up with TRBD1. The CDR3 runs to 16 residues. CDR1 is SGHRS and CDR2 is YFSETQ in the germline V gene. V dropped 0 bases and J dropped 7; count of bases not matched to a gene: 6.

This clone was observed a handful of times. The CDR3 DNA is TGTGCCAGCAGCCGAACCTTAGACGGAGTCACAGATACGCAGTATTTT. This translates into CASSRTLDGVTDTQYF. This chain links TRBV9 with TRBJ2-3; D gene unclear. The CDR3 totals 16 residues. Looked up from germline, CDR1 is SGDLS and CDR2 is YYNGEE. The germline V and J ends were trimmed by 4 bases and 2 bases, with 17 bases remaining between them.

The rearrangement links TRBV2 to TRBJ2-2; 7 bases are shared with TRBD1. The CDR3 covers 14 residues. Germline-derived CDR1 and CDR2 are SNHLY and FYNNEI. With V trimmed by 5 bases and J by 1 base, 1 base remained unmatched. The CDR3 is CASSWTGNTGELFF. In DNA form, the CDR3 reads TGTGCCAGCAGTTGGACAGGGAACACCGGGGAGCTGTTTTTT.

This rearrangement joins TRBV11-2 to TRBJ2-7; 10 bases fit TRBD1. V trimming: 2 bases; J trimming: 1 base; junction bases outside the gene matches: 5. This CDR3 has 16 amino acids. Germline V gene data show CDR1 as SGHAT and CDR2 as FQNNGV. The CDR3 DNA is TGTGCCAGCAGCTTAAGGACAGGGGGGAAATCCTACGAGCAGTACTTC. Translating gives CASSLRTGGKSYEQYF.

This chain connects TRBV7-9 to TRBJ2-3; TRBD2 is a possible D gene (5 bases). The V gene lost 0 bases and the J gene lost 0 bases, with 10 bases spanning the gap. Germline values: CDR1 SEHNR, CDR2 FQNEAQ (reference sequence). The CDR3 runs to 16 residues. This CDR3 is CASSLAGATSTDTQYF. The CDR3 DNA reads TGTGCCAGCAGCTTAGCGGGAGCCACTAGCACAGATACGCAGTATTTT.

This chain uses TRBV28 with TRBJ1-1, with 7 bases identical to TRBD1. Germline V gene sequence: CDR1 MDHEN, CDR2 SYDVKM. The V segment lost 5 bases and the J segment 1 base; nucleotides outside the gene matches: 13. The CDR3 runs to 17 residues. CDR3 sequence reads: CASSPPTGAHENTEAFF. In DNA, the CDR3 is TGTGCCAGCAGTCCCCCCACAGGGGCCCACGAGAACACTGAAGCTTTCTTT.

The CDR3 reads CASSLLAGGNNEQFF. The CDR3, as DNA: TGCGCCAGCAGCTTACTAGCGGGGGGAAACAATGAGCAGTTCTTC. This chain connects TRBV5-1 to TRBJ2-1; 12 bases are a match to TRBD2. Germline-derived CDR1 and CDR2 are SGHRS and YFSETQ. The J segment lost 5 bases and the V segment lost 2 bases, leaving 2 bases of the junction unmatched. This CDR3 has 15 residues.

This chain connects TRBV7-2 to TRBJ2-2, with D perhaps TRBD2 (7 bases). Germline V CDR1 and CDR2: SGHTA, FQGNSA. Trimming left V 5 bases short and J 4 bases short, with 17 bases between. The CDR3 is made up of 16 amino acids. CDR3 sequence: CASSRMGGAGTGELFF. The CDR3, as DNA: TGTGCCAGCAGCCGCATGGGGGGGGCTGGCACCGGGGAGCTGTTTTTT.